This TCR beta chain was found in a study of tumor-infiltrating lymphocytes in primary liver carcinoma. The wider study: Tumor stage was T1-T3 N0M0, and tumor size was roughly 4 to 10 cm across.

The source material, 20-30 mg of unsorted bulk tissue, was used to co-extract RNA and DNA. Subjects presented with primary liver carcinoma managed by surgical resection. CDR1 is LGHNA and CDR2 is YSLEER in the germline V gene. CDR3 length: 16 residues. Worth noting for this clonotype: The junction departs from germline at one end; a sequencing error may be responsible.

Total RNA (around 0.45 ug) served as template for TCR beta cDNA synthesis primed by a constant-region primer. Three nested multiplex PCR rounds, a slightly modified ARM-PCR method, built the TCR beta libraries. Amplification in the first two PCR rounds was performed using TRBV1-TRBV30 forward primers and a C-beta reverse primer for 9 to 11 cycles each. MiXCR, run by TCRdb on the multiplex PCR reads, gives a single entry per CDR3 protein. The sample lists tens of thousands of distinct CDR3 sequences, around 80% occurring once. The sequenced material came from tumor-adjacent normal liver tissue. This chain links TRBV4-3 with TRBJ2-2; 10 bases are shared with TRBD1. The TCR originated in a woman younger than 45 with primary liver carcinoma and hepatitis B virus infection. The CDR3 DNA reads as TGCGTCAGCAGTCCATCCGGGACAGGGGACACCGGGGAGCTGTTTTTT. Its protein product is CVSSPSGTGDTGELFF.